The 28 T cell receptor beta chains reported below all come from one sample, sequenced in a study of tumor and adjacent non-tumor tissue in lung cancer. RNA was extracted from bulk tissue without any cell sorting. Distant lung tissue was collected more than 3 cm away from the tumor edge. TCRbeta libraries were built with three rounds of nested PCR, modified from ARM-PCR. MiXCR was run by TCRdb on the multiplex PCR reads, yielding one entry per CDR3 protein. The table includes around 100,000 distinct CDR3 sequences, 65% detected once. Sequencing was done on a sample of distant non-tumor lung tissue. These receptors were obtained from a man aged 25-45 years with non-small cell lung cancer.

In regard to this clonotype: The conserved phenylalanine or tryptophan is not found at the CDR3 terminus, so this likely reflects a read error. The chain couples TRBV10-2 to TRBJ1-5; 10 bases agree with TRBD1. The CDR3 spans 16 residues. The germline gives CDR1 WSHSY, CDR2 SAAADI. The CDR3: CASSESDRGADQHQHI. The CDR3 DNA is TGCGCCAGCAGTGAGTCGGACAGGGGGGCGGATCAGCACCAGCATATT.

This chain joins TRBV11-2 and TRBJ2-1; 11 bases fit TRBD2. The CDR3 length is 16 residues. With 11 bases clipped from V and 4 bases from J, the junction kept 13 bases outside the gene matches. Germline CDR1 is SGHAT and CDR2 is FQNNGV. CDR3 residues: CAGGLEASGGYNEQFF. The CDR3 DNA sequence: TGTGCCGGCGGCTTAGAGGCTAGCGGGGGGTACAATGAGCAGTTCTTC.

About this clonotype: One end of the junction is discordant with germline, which a read error may explain. The V and J genes are TRBV5-1 and TRBJ2-3; no definite D call. Looked up from germline, CDR1 is SGHRS and CDR2 is YFSETQ. The CDR3 spans 17 residues. CDR3 amino acids: CDSSLVPYTPQLDTQYF. DNA of the CDR3: TGCGACAGCAGCTTGGTCCCTTACACCCCCCAGTTAGATACGCAGTATTTT.

A note on this clonotype: Germline and junction disagree at one end, which may indicate a read error. The chain is built from TRBV20-1 and TRBJ2-7; TRBD2 agrees at 7 bases. Looked up from germline, CDR1 is DFQATT and CDR2 is SNEGSKA (reference sequence). The CDR3 has 12 residues. DNA for the CDR3: TGTAGTGATAGGGACTACGGACGCGAGCAGTACTTC. Amino acid sequence: CSDRDYGREQYF.

V gene TRBV7-3 combines with J gene TRBJ1-6, with D unclear. V was pared by 5 bases and J by 5 bases, with 7 bases between. CDR1 and CDR2 from the germline V gene are SGHTA and FQGTGA. The length of the CDR3 is 13 residues. In nucleotides, the CDR3 is TGTGCCAGCAGCCTTGTGAATAATTCACCCCTCCACTTT. This gives the protein CASSLVNNSPLHF.

CDR3 in amino acids: CASSSHRGNEQYF. The DNA for the CDR3 is TGTGCCAGCAGTTCTCACAGAGGAAATGAGCAGTACTTC. The chain combines TRBV12-3 or TRBV12-4 with TRBJ2-7; D gene unclear. There are 13 residues in the CDR3. The germline V and J ends were trimmed by 4 bases and 7 bases, with 14 bases remaining between them.

This clonotype is a singleton in its sample. Its ends do not fully match the called genes, so a read error is possible. The chain carries TRBV7-9 and TRBJ2-7; D is ambiguous. This CDR3 region has 11 residues. Germline CDR1 reads SEHNR; CDR2 reads FQNEAQ (reference sequence). The CDR3 spells CASTDGYDQYF. DNA of the CDR3: TGTGCCAGCACCGACGGTTACGATCAGTACTTC.

Comment on this clonotype: A much larger clone lies a single base off, so this may be a read error. V and J are TRBV4-1 and TRBJ2-1; D remains ambiguous. The germline V gene has CDR1 MGHRA and CDR2 YSYEKL. The CDR3 consists of 13 residues. V shed 0 bases and J shed 2 bases, with 2 bases lying between them. The CDR3 region has the DNA TGCGCCAGCAGCCAAGACCCCTACAATGAGCAGTTCTTC. As protein: CASSQDPYNEQFF.

Worth noting for this clonotype: A much larger clone is a single base away; this may be a read error. This chain joins TRBV28 and TRBJ1-3; D not resolved. The V end lost 10 bases, the J end lost 0 bases, and 13 bases lay between the germline ends. Germline V gives CDR1 MDHEN, CDR2 SYDVKM. The CDR3 consists of 14 residues. The CDR3 bases are TGTGCCACCCGTCCGGCAAACTCTGGAAACACCATATATTTT. Translated, it gives CATRPANSGNTIYF.

This rearrangement joins TRBV28 to TRBJ2-1; D not resolved. The CDR3 loop spans 18 amino acids. Germline V gene sequence: CDR1 MDHEN, CDR2 SYDVKM. V lost 8 bases and J 0 bases, leaving 23 bases between the germline ends. CDR3: CASCSPIAEKSSYNEQFF. The CDR3 nucleotides are TGTGCCAGCTGTTCCCCAATAGCAGAGAAGAGCTCCTACAATGAGCAGTTCTTC.

With respect to this clonotype: At one end, the junction sequence differs from germline, possibly due to a read error. The genes are TRBV11-2 and TRBJ2-2, with 8 bases matching TRBD2. Germline CDR1 and CDR2: SGHAT and FQNNGV. The CDR3 has 15 residues. The CDR3 DNA follows: TGTGCCAGCAACTTTAAAGCGGGGGTAACCGGGGAGCTGGCTTTT. It is translated as CASNFKAGVTGELAF.

In regard to this clonotype: The conserved final phenylalanine or tryptophan is absent from the CDR3, which likely points to a read error. The rearrangement uses TRBV20-1 and TRBJ2-1; D may be TRBD2 (5 bases). Trimming took 6 bases from V and 4 from J, leaving 16 bases between them. The germline V gene encodes CDR1 DFQATT and CDR2 SNEGSKA (reference sequence). The CDR3 runs 14 residues. For the CDR3, the DNA is TGCAGTGCAAATTATTGGCGGGTGTACAATGAGCAGTTCCTC. It specifies CSANYWRVYNEQFL.

This clonotype was observed a single time. A read error is possible here, since a much larger clone lies one base away. The V and J genes are TRBV11-2 and TRBJ2-3; D possibly matches TRBD1 or TRBD2 (5 bases each). The germline gives CDR1 SGHAT, CDR2 FQNNGV. V lost 1 base, J lost 6 bases, and 11 bases lay in between. This CDR3 has 14 amino acids. CDR3 residues: CASSLGSGLDTQYF. In DNA form, the CDR3 reads TGTGCCAGCAGCTTAGGTTCGGGGCTGGATACGCAGTATTTT.

This clonotype was counted a few times. The junction departs from germline at one end; a sequencing error may be responsible. The rearrangement joins TRBV20-1 to TRBJ2-7, with TRBD1 identical over 7 bases. This CDR3 has 13 amino acids. CDR1 and CDR2 (germline): DFQATT, SNEGSKA (reference sequence). CDR3 residues: CNARSGQAPGQYF. DNA of the CDR3: TGCAATGCTAGATCAGGACAGGCCCCTGGGCAGTACTTC.

This clonotype was recorded many times. The CDR3 sequence is CASSPADGSYEQYF. The DNA for the CDR3 is TGTGCCAGCAGCCCCGCTGATGGCTCCTACGAGCAGTACTTC. The chain links TRBV12-3 or TRBV12-4 to TRBJ2-7; no definite D call. The CDR3 extends over 14 amino acids. Between the trimmed V and J ends, which lost 6 bases and 0 bases, there was a span of 12 bases.

This rearrangement joins TRBV7-2 to TRBJ1-5; weak D call: TRBD1 (5 bases). CDR1 and CDR2 (germline): SGHTA, FQGNSA. CDR3 size: 15 residues. Trimming stripped 1 base from V and 5 bases from J, with 12 bases between. The CDR3 loop reads CASSLEGGADQPQHF. In nucleotides, the CDR3 is TGTGCCAGCAGCTTAGAAGGTGGGGCCGATCAGCCCCAGCATTTT.

On this clonotype itself: A junction boundary mismatches the germline segment, possibly from a read error. The gene calls are TRBV11-1 and TRBJ2-6, with TRBD1 identical over 7 bases. CDR1 and CDR2 (germline): SGHAT, FQDESV (reference sequence). The CDR3 runs to 17 residues. CDR3 sequence reads: CVSSPKDRLLWANVLTF. CDR3 bases: TGTGTCAGCAGCCCCAAGGACAGGCTACTCTGGGCCAACGTCCTGACTTTC.

This clonotype was found once. Mismatch with germline at one junction end may stem from a read error. The genes are TRBV12-3 or TRBV12-4 and TRBJ2-7, with D unclear. This CDR3 is 12 amino acids long. Here the CDR3 DNA reads TGTGACAGCAGCCACATAACATACGAGCAGTACTTC. It codes for CDSSHITYEQYF.

This clonotype was counted between two and nine times. The chain joins TRBV11-2 to TRBJ2-7; weak D call: TRBD1 (6 bases). Trimming left V 5 bases short and J 7 bases short, with 18 bases between. CDR3 length: 14 amino acids. Germline V gene sequence: CDR1 SGHAT, CDR2 FQNNGV. CDR3 nucleotide sequence: TGTGCCAGCAGCAGCCACAGGGCCCTGTGGGAGCAGTACTTC. As protein: CASSSHRALWEQYF.

The sample holds a few counts of this clonotype. The CDR3 DNA follows: TGTGCCAGCAACCGAGATGGGCTCTACACAGATACGCAGTATTTT. Amino acids: CASNRDGLYTDTQYF. The chain has TRBV11-2 and TRBJ2-3, with unresolved D. CDR3 length: 15 residues. The germline gives CDR1 SGHAT, CDR2 FQNNGV. The V gene lost 7 bases and the J gene lost 2 bases, with 16 bases spanning the gap.

The chain carries TRBV27 and TRBJ1-3; D is uncertain. The length of the CDR3 is 14 residues. Trimming pared 5 bases from V and 4 bases from J, leaving 12 bases between. CDR1 MNHEY and CDR2 SMNVEV come from the germline V gene (reference sequence). The CDR3 loop reads CASSPNGLGNTIYF. CDR3 nucleotides: TGTGCCAGCAGTCCTAACGGATTGGGAAACACCATATATTTT.

This clonotype was observed at least ten times. The rearrangement joins TRBV10-3 to TRBJ1-2; no firm D call. Trimming left V 2 bases short and J 4 bases short, with 11 bases between. CDR3 length: 14 residues. CDR1 and CDR2 from the germline V gene are ENHRY and SYGVKD. CDR3 coding DNA: TGTGCCATCAGTGAGGGGGATCTCATCTATGGCTACACCTTC. Translated: CAISEGDLIYGYTF.

A remark on this clonotype: A read error is possible here, since a much larger clone lies one base away. V and J are TRBV20-1 and TRBJ2-5, with 8 bases lining up with TRBD2. Looked up from germline, CDR1 is DFQATT and CDR2 is SNEGSKA (reference sequence). The CDR3 is 12 residues long. Germline trimming cut 5 bases from V and 14 bases from J; bases unmatched to any gene: 13. The CDR3 nucleotides are TGCAGTGCTTCTGTGCAGGCGGGGGGCCCCTACTTC. Its translation: CSASVQAGGPYF.

This clonotype was observed once. One end of the junction does not line up with germline, which may come from a read error. The gene calls are TRBV12-3 or TRBV12-4 and TRBJ2-7; D possibly matches TRBD1 or TRBD2 (5 bases each). The CDR3 runs 12 residues. This CDR3 reads CASSLGTYELCF. The CDR3 bases are TGTGCCAGTAGTTTGGGGACCTACGAGCTGTGCTTC.

For this clonotype: The junction shows a germline mismatch at one end, possibly a read error. V usage is TRBV4-1 and J usage is TRBJ2-7; D unclear. From germline, CDR1 is MGHRA and CDR2 YSYEKL. CDR3 length equals 12 residues. CDR3 sequence: CTSSQDLTEQYF. The CDR3 coding sequence is TGCACCAGCAGCCAAGATCTTACCGAGCAGTACTTC.

The chain joins TRBV20-1 to TRBJ2-7; 8 bases are shared with TRBD2. V lost 6 bases to trimming and J lost 2 bases; unmatched junction nucleotides: 12. The length of the CDR3 is 15 residues. The V gene's germline CDR1 is DFQATT and CDR2 SNEGSKA (reference sequence). The CDR3 region is CSAQGSGGFAYEQYF. The CDR3 DNA follows: TGCAGTGCCCAGGGCAGCGGGGGCTTCGCCTACGAGCAGTACTTC.

Of note for this clonotype: Given a much more abundant clone one base away, this may be a read error. The V gene is TRBV4-2, the J gene TRBJ2-4, with a possible D match to TRBD1 (5 bases). V lost 8 bases and J lost 1, with 9 bases in between. The V gene's germline CDR1 is LGHNA and CDR2 YNFKEQ. The CDR3 is 13 amino acids. The CDR3 nucleotides are TGTGCCAGCTGCCGACAGGCCAAAAACATTCAGTACTTC. Its protein is CASCRQAKNIQYF.

As concerns this clonotype: An end of the junction does not agree with germline; a read error may underlie this. The chain carries TRBV4-2 and TRBJ2-2; 8 bases match TRBD1. The germline gives CDR1 LGHNA, CDR2 YNFKEQ. This CDR3 comprises 16 residues. CDR3: CASSQRTGMNIGELFF. Here the CDR3 DNA reads TGTGCCAGCAGCCAAAGGACAGGGATGAACATCGGGGAGCTATTTTTT.